The next 27 T cell receptor beta chains were all read from a single sample in a study of human T cells and chemical hapten exposure. Time point here: patch test 1, 2 weeks after DPC sensitization. Treatment meaning: therapeutic diphenylcyclopropenone sensitization with weekly scalp DPC. Unfractionated whole blood was the source of the extracted total RNA. A single record per CDR3 protein comes from TCRdb applying MiXCR to the RACE reads. The sample lists roughly 50,000 distinct CDR3 sequences, roughly 9.6% seen once, with around 2% in the top ten. Sequencing was performed on whole blood, taken in connection with sensitization to the hapten diphenylcyclopropenone (DPC). The source of these receptors is a woman in her thirties or forties with alopecia areata. Some clones in this sample may be carry-over from other donors' samples.

This clonotype appeared a few times. The J gene is TRBJ1-5, the V gene TRBV11-2; 9 bases map to TRBD1. From germline, CDR1 is SGHAT and CDR2 FQNNGV. The CDR3 totals 16 residues. V lost 3 bases to trimming and J lost 5 bases; unmatched junction nucleotides: 8. The CDR3 nucleotides read TGTGCCAGCAGCTTCGGATACAGGGGGCCAGATCAGCCCCAGCATTTT. Translation gives CASSFGYRGPDQPQHF. Full variable domain (rest looked up from reference TRBV11-2 and TRBJ1-5): EAGVAQSPRYKIIEKRQSVAFWCNPISGHATLYWYQQILGQGPKLLIQFQNNGVVDDSQLPKDRFSAERLKGVDSTLKIQPAKLEDSAVYLCASSFGYRGPDQPQHFGDGTRLSIL.

This clonotype was counted only a few times. The J gene is TRBJ2-7, the V gene TRBV20-1; no clear D. The CDR3 totals 10 residues. Germline loops: CDR1 DFQATT, CDR2 SNEGSKA (reference sequence). V was clipped by 6 bases and J by 5 bases, with 8 bases between them. The CDR3 loop is CSAHGNEQYF. The CDR3 DNA reads as TGCAGTGCACATGGGAACGAGCAGTACTTC.

This clonotype has more than one count but fewer than ten. The CDR3 DNA reads as TGCAGCGTCGGGACTTCCCTAGCCAAAAACATTCAGTACTTC. This encodes CSVGTSLAKNIQYF. The V and J genes are TRBV29-1 and TRBJ2-4; a possible D gene is TRBD2 (6 bases). This CDR3 comprises 14 residues. The V end was cut by 6 bases, the J end by 0 bases, with 12 bases between. The germline gives CDR1 SQVTM, CDR2 ANQGSEA.

This clonotype was counted between two and nine times. V gene TRBV20-1 combines with J gene TRBJ2-3; D might be TRBD1 (6 bases). Trimming removed 6 bases at V and 4 bases at J, with 14 bases between. CDR1 and CDR2 from the germline V gene are DFQATT and SNEGSKA (reference sequence). The CDR3 sequence is 13 residues long. The CDR3 coding sequence is TGCAGTGCGAGGACAGCTGGGGCAGATACGCAGTATTTT. Amino acid sequence: CSARTAGADTQYF.

This clonotype showed up many times. This chain joins TRBV28 and TRBJ2-7, with TRBD1 matching over 7 bases. The CDR3 contains 13 residues. From germline, CDR1 is MDHEN and CDR2 SYDVKM. V dropped 7 bases and J dropped 2; count of bases not matched to a gene: 5. The CDR3 loop reads CASIPGQTYEQYF. The CDR3 DNA reads as TGTGCCAGCATCCCGGGACAGACCTACGAGCAGTACTTC.

This clonotype was detected many times. The J gene is TRBJ2-7, the V gene TRBV29-1; D is undetermined. Trimming took 5 bases from V and 2 from J, leaving 7 bases between them. CDR3 length equals 11 residues. The germline V gene encodes CDR1 SQVTM and CDR2 ANQGSEA. The CDR3 DNA reads TGCAGCGTTCGAGAGACCTACGAGCAGTACTTC. This codes for CSVRETYEQYF.

This clonotype was seen repeatedly, ten times or more. V and J are TRBV20-1 and TRBJ1-1; the match to TRBD1 covers 7 bases. V was pared by 3 bases and J by 4 bases, with 8 bases of the junction left unmatched. This CDR3 is 14 amino acids long. Per germline, CDR1 DFQATT and CDR2 SNEGSKA (reference sequence). CDR3 in amino acids: CSARSSGGTTEAFF. As DNA, the CDR3 is TGCAGTGCTAGGTCCTCAGGGGGGACCACTGAAGCTTTCTTT.

This clonotype was seen a few times. The chain is built from TRBV5-1 and TRBJ1-4; D call uncertain. V was cut by 2 bases and J by 4 bases, with 9 bases left in between. The CDR3 runs to 14 residues. Germline CDR1 SGHRS, CDR2 YFSETQ. In DNA, the CDR3 is TGCGCCAGCAGCTTAGGGCGAATTAATGAAAAACTGTTTTTT. It encodes CASSLGRINEKLFF.

In its sample, this clonotype was seen a few times. The chain is built from TRBV4-1 and TRBJ2-3, with 10 nucleotides matching TRBD2. V dropped 3 bases and J dropped 3; count of bases not matched to a gene: 9. Germline V lookup: CDR1 MGHRA, CDR2 YSYEKL. The CDR3 is 17 residues long. DNA of the CDR3: TGCGCCAGCAGCCAGCCCTTCAGCGGGGGGGTTACAGATACGCAGTATTTT. As protein: CASSQPFSGGVTDTQYF.

The rearrangement uses TRBV3-1 and TRBJ2-1; 12 bases line up with TRBD2. This CDR3 region has 16 residues. The germline V gene encodes CDR1 LGHDT and CDR2 YNNKEL (reference sequence). Trimming at V came to 2 bases and at J to 6 bases, leaving 5 bases not matched to a gene. CDR3 nucleotide sequence: TGTGCCAGCAGCCAACCGACTAGCGGGAGATTCAATGAGCAGTTCTTC. Translating gives CASSQPTSGRFNEQFF.

This clonotype was observed a handful of times. The chain is built from TRBV6-6 and TRBJ2-7; 9 bases are a match to TRBD1. Germline lookup yields CDR1 MNHNY and CDR2 SVGAGI (reference sequence). The CDR3 runs to 15 residues. Trimming removed 0 bases from V and 5 bases from J; junction bases left unmatched: 5. This chain's CDR3 is CASSYSGTGNHEQYF. Here the CDR3 DNA reads TGTGCCAGCAGTTACTCAGGGACAGGGAACCACGAGCAGTACTTC.

This clonotype was found a few times. The chain uses TRBV4-1 and TRBJ1-2; D may be TRBD1 (5 bases). The CDR3 sequence is 13 residues long. The V gene's germline CDR1 is MGHRA and CDR2 YSYEKL. The V and J ends lost 2 bases and 4 bases respectively, with 8 bases between them. This chain's CDR3 is CASSQTGTYGYTF. The DNA for the CDR3 is TGCGCCAGCAGCCAAACAGGAACCTATGGCTACACCTTC.

This clonotype occurred a few times. The chain carries TRBV7-9 and TRBJ2-1, with 13 bases aligning to TRBD2. V lost 5 bases and J lost 8; bases outside the gene matches: 6. CDR3 length: 15 residues. Germline V CDR1 and CDR2: SEHNR, FQNEAQ (reference sequence). CDR3 sequence reads: CASSPSGLAGDEQFF. The CDR3 DNA follows: TGTGCCAGCAGCCCCTCCGGACTAGCGGGAGATGAGCAGTTCTTC.

Note on this clonotype: The junction and the germline gene differ at one end; a read error may be behind it. The chain uses TRBV5-1 and TRBJ2-2; 7 bases map to TRBD1. From germline, CDR1 is SGHRS and CDR2 YFSETQ. The CDR3 spans 15 residues. The CDR3 region has the DNA TGCGCCAGCAGCCCGGGACAGATAAACACAGGGGAGCTGTTTTTT. This codes for CASSPGQINTGELFF.

In this sample, this clonotype turned up a few times. The chain is built from TRBV30 and TRBJ1-1; 10 bases agree with TRBD1. The CDR3 spans 14 residues. Germline V gene lookup returns CDR1 GTSNPN and CDR2 SVGIG (reference sequence). V gave up 5 bases and J gave up 3 bases; unmatched junction bases: 6. CDR3 sequence: CAWYRDRGYTEAFF. The CDR3 DNA reads TGTGCCTGGTACCGGGACAGGGGCTACACTGAAGCTTTCTTT.

The V and J genes are TRBV6-5 and TRBJ2-5, with 12 bases matching TRBD2. The germline V gene encodes CDR1 MNHEY and CDR2 SVGAGI. Germline trimming cut 2 bases from V and 0 bases from J; bases unmatched to any gene: 10. CDR3 length: 19 amino acids. The chain's CDR3 is CASSYTYPLAGGDQETQYF. The CDR3 nucleotides are TGTGCCAGCAGTTACACCTACCCTCTAGCGGGGGGGGACCAAGAGACCCAGTACTTC.

Only a few counts were recorded for this clonotype. The rearrangement uses TRBV7-8 and TRBJ1-1; D remains ambiguous. The CDR3 sequence is 15 residues long. Germline V gene data show CDR1 as SGHVS and CDR2 as FQNEAQ. Deletions cut 3 bases from V and 8 bases from J, with 19 bases between. For the CDR3, the DNA is TGTGCCAGCAGCTTCTCTCGGACGGCCTTCCGAGAAGCTTTCTTT. It yields the protein CASSFSRTAFREAFF.

This clonotype was picked up many times. The V call is TRBV7-9, the J call TRBJ2-5; 7 positions agree with TRBD1. With 2 bases clipped from V and 5 bases from J, the junction kept 5 bases outside the gene matches. CDR1 and CDR2 (germline): SEHNR, FQNEAQ (reference sequence). This CDR3 contains 14 residues. The CDR3 sequence is CASSLRQGLETQYF. The CDR3 coding sequence is TGTGCCAGCAGCTTACGACAGGGATTGGAGACCCAGTACTTC. Together with reference TRBV7-9 and TRBJ2-5, the CDR3 gives the full variable domain: DTGVSQNPRHKITKRGQNVTFRCDPISEHNRLYWYRQTLGQGPEFLTYFQNEAQLEKSRLLSDRFSAERPKGSFSTLEIQRTEQGDSAMYLCASSLRQGLETQYFGPGTRLLVL.

Note on this clonotype: One base away lies a much larger clone, so this may be a sequencing read error. V usage is TRBV7-2 and J usage is TRBJ1-3; 7 nucleotides agree with TRBD1. CDR1 and CDR2 (germline): SGHTA, FQGNSA. CDR3 length: 15 amino acids. The V segment lost 5 bases and the J segment 0 bases; nucleotides outside the gene matches: 4. The CDR3 reads CASSPGQHSGNTIYF. As DNA, the CDR3 is TGTGCCAGCAGCCCGGGACAGCACTCTGGAAACACCATATATTTT.

The chain couples TRBV5-1 to TRBJ2-7; D is uncertain. Germline CDR1 and CDR2: SGHRS and YFSETQ. Trimming shortened V by 1 base and J by 2 bases, and 7 bases separated the two germline ends. The CDR3 extends over 13 amino acids. The CDR3 region has the DNA TGCGCCAGCAGCTTGTGGACGACCTACGAGCAGTACTTC. This gives the protein CASSLWTTYEQYF.

CDR3 DNA sequence: TGCAGCGTTAATTACGGCGGGCCCCGTCCCATGGATACGCAGTATTTT. This codes for CSVNYGGPRPMDTQYF. The chain links TRBV29-1 to TRBJ2-3, with D possibly matching TRBD2 (5 bases). V lost 5 bases, J lost 6 bases, and 24 bases lay in between. The CDR3 has 16 residues. CDR1 and CDR2 (germline): SQVTM, ANQGSEA.

This clonotype was recorded a few times. This sequence joins TRBV7-9 and TRBJ1-1; 9 nucleotides line up with TRBD1. This CDR3 spans 17 amino acids. V shed 5 bases and J 1 base; nucleotides not matched to a gene: 11. Germline CDR1 and CDR2: SEHNR and FQNEAQ (reference sequence). In DNA form, the CDR3 reads TGTGCCAGCAGCCCCCGGGACAGGGTGACCCCGAACACTGAAGCTTTCTTT. Translating it yields CASSPRDRVTPNTEAFF.

In DNA form, the CDR3 reads TGTGCCAGCAGTTTGACAGTGGAAGCTTTCTTT. It yields the protein CASSLTVEAFF. The chain has TRBV12-3 or TRBV12-4 and TRBJ1-1; possibly TRBD1 for D (5 bases). The V and J ends lost 3 bases and 8 bases respectively, with 7 bases between them. The CDR3 length is 11 residues.

This clonotype was recorded at least ten times. The J gene is TRBJ1-2, the V gene TRBV6-6; D gene unclear. CDR1 is MNHNY and CDR2 is SVGAGI in the germline V gene (reference sequence). V was shortened by 11 bases and J by 4 bases, with 17 bases between the two germline ends. The CDR3 has 13 residues. The CDR3 loop is CAGRPGGLYGYTF. The CDR3 nucleotides are TGTGCCGGCCGCCCGGGCGGGCTCTATGGCTACACCTTC.

This sequence joins TRBV27 and TRBJ2-7; perhaps TRBD2 as D (6 bases). Trimming shortened V by 5 bases and J by 2 bases, and 19 bases separated the two germline ends. The CDR3 totals 16 residues. The V gene's germline CDR1 is MNHEY and CDR2 SMNVEV (reference sequence). CDR3 DNA: TGTGCCAGCAGTCGCTCAGGCCTAGGAGGGGCCTACGAGCAGTACTTC. It is translated as CASSRSGLGGAYEQYF.

Only a few counts were recorded for this clonotype. The chain carries TRBV20-1 and TRBJ2-3; D might be TRBD2 (6 bases). The length of the CDR3 is 15 residues. V was shortened by 6 bases and J by 0 bases, with 16 bases between the two germline ends. Germline V CDR1 and CDR2: DFQATT, SNEGSKA (reference sequence). In DNA form, the CDR3 reads TGCAGTGCACCTGGGGGAGGATCTAGCACAGATACGCAGTATTTT. Its protein product is CSAPGGGSSTDTQYF.

This clonotype was recorded many times. The CDR3 protein is CASSQTDGHEQFF. In DNA, the CDR3 is TGTGCCAGCAGCCAGACGGACGGCCATGAGCAGTTCTTC. The chain couples TRBV3-1 to TRBJ2-1; D remains unclear. Germline V gene lookup returns CDR1 LGHDT and CDR2 YNNKEL (reference sequence). CDR3 length: 13 amino acids. Trimming removed 3 bases at V and 8 bases at J, with 11 bases between.